This T cell receptor beta chain was sequenced during a study of OX40 agonist ivuxolimab in advanced cancers. In the study overall: The study enrolled dose-escalation patients with hepatocellular carcinoma, melanoma, renal cell or head and neck cancer. Mean age approximately 66 years, range roughly 20 to 85; 82.7% male.

Study observations and caveats: Which antigen the expanded peripheral T cells recognized is unknown. With doses of 0.1-3.0 mg/kg, partial responders showed among the lowest clonal expansion.

The method was immunoSEQ multiplex PCR; TCRdb's version includes in-frame clones alone and lacks a portion of them. This sample yields about 60,000 clones, of which about 87% are seen a single time; under 2.5% belongs to the top ten. The V and J ends lost 0 bases and 6 bases respectively, with 12 bases between them. Germline-derived CDR1 and CDR2 are KGHSH and LQKENI. The length of the CDR3 is 14 residues. This clone was counted between two and nine times. What it binds is not known. This TCR came from an adult with an advanced solid tumor such as melanoma, head and neck, liver or kidney cancer. This chain links TRBV18 with TRBJ2-7; no definite D call. Specimen: CD4+ or CD8+ T cells sorted from blood, collected in a trial of the OX40 agonist ivuxolimab. The CDR3 DNA follows: TGTGCCAGCTCACCACCTTCCCCTGGCGGCGAGCAGTACTTC. It codes for CASSPPSPGGEQYF.